This T cell receptor beta chain stems from a study of CD8 T cells in ankylosing spondylitis. This clonotype was recorded a few times. Germline CDR1 ENHRY, CDR2 SYGVKD. The CDR3 covers 18 residues. Trimming took 4 bases from V and 1 from J; bases not matched to a gene: 13. A single record per CDR3 protein comes from TCRdb applying MiXCR to the 5' RACE reads. The sample carries some 120,000 distinct CDR3 sequences, roughly an eighth recorded once. Sequencing was done on a sample of blood, either unsorted or a sorted T cell fraction (not recorded which). The gene calls are TRBV10-3 and TRBJ2-3; 8 nucleotides align to TRBD2. This TCR derives from a female donor with ankylosing spondylitis or in good health (not recorded which). The chain's CDR3 is CAISGNSGAVEGTDTQYF. CDR3 DNA sequence: TGTGCCATCAGTGGGAATAGCGGGGCGGTGGAGGGCACAGATACGCAGTATTTT.